This entry is about one T cell receptor (beta chain). This entry belongs to a study of blood T cell repertoires in COVID-19. Study as a whole: The analysed material was cDNA or gDNA that came from T cells, B-cell-depleted T cells, or PBMCs.

In the original processing: Estimation of nucleated cell counts was performed using reference gene primer amplification. TCRdb's copy holds only in-frame clones and misses some; the assay was immunoSEQ multiplex PCR. The V and J calls and clone size were taken over from that table, and D and trimming were inferred from the DNA. Here the sample spans roughly 73,000 clones, around 78% being singletons. Germline loops: CDR1 SGHTS, CDR2 YDEGEE. With V trimmed by 5 bases and J by 1 base, 4 bases remained unmatched. The CDR3 loop spans 14 amino acids. The specimen sequenced was peripheral blood. This sequence originates from a human donor in a cohort sampled during active COVID-19. This chain joins TRBV5-8 and TRBJ1-1; TRBD1 matches at 8 bases. CDR3 in amino acids: CASSSGQANTEAFF. DNA for the CDR3: TGTGCCAGCAGTTCGGGACAGGCGAACACTGAAGCTTTCTTT.